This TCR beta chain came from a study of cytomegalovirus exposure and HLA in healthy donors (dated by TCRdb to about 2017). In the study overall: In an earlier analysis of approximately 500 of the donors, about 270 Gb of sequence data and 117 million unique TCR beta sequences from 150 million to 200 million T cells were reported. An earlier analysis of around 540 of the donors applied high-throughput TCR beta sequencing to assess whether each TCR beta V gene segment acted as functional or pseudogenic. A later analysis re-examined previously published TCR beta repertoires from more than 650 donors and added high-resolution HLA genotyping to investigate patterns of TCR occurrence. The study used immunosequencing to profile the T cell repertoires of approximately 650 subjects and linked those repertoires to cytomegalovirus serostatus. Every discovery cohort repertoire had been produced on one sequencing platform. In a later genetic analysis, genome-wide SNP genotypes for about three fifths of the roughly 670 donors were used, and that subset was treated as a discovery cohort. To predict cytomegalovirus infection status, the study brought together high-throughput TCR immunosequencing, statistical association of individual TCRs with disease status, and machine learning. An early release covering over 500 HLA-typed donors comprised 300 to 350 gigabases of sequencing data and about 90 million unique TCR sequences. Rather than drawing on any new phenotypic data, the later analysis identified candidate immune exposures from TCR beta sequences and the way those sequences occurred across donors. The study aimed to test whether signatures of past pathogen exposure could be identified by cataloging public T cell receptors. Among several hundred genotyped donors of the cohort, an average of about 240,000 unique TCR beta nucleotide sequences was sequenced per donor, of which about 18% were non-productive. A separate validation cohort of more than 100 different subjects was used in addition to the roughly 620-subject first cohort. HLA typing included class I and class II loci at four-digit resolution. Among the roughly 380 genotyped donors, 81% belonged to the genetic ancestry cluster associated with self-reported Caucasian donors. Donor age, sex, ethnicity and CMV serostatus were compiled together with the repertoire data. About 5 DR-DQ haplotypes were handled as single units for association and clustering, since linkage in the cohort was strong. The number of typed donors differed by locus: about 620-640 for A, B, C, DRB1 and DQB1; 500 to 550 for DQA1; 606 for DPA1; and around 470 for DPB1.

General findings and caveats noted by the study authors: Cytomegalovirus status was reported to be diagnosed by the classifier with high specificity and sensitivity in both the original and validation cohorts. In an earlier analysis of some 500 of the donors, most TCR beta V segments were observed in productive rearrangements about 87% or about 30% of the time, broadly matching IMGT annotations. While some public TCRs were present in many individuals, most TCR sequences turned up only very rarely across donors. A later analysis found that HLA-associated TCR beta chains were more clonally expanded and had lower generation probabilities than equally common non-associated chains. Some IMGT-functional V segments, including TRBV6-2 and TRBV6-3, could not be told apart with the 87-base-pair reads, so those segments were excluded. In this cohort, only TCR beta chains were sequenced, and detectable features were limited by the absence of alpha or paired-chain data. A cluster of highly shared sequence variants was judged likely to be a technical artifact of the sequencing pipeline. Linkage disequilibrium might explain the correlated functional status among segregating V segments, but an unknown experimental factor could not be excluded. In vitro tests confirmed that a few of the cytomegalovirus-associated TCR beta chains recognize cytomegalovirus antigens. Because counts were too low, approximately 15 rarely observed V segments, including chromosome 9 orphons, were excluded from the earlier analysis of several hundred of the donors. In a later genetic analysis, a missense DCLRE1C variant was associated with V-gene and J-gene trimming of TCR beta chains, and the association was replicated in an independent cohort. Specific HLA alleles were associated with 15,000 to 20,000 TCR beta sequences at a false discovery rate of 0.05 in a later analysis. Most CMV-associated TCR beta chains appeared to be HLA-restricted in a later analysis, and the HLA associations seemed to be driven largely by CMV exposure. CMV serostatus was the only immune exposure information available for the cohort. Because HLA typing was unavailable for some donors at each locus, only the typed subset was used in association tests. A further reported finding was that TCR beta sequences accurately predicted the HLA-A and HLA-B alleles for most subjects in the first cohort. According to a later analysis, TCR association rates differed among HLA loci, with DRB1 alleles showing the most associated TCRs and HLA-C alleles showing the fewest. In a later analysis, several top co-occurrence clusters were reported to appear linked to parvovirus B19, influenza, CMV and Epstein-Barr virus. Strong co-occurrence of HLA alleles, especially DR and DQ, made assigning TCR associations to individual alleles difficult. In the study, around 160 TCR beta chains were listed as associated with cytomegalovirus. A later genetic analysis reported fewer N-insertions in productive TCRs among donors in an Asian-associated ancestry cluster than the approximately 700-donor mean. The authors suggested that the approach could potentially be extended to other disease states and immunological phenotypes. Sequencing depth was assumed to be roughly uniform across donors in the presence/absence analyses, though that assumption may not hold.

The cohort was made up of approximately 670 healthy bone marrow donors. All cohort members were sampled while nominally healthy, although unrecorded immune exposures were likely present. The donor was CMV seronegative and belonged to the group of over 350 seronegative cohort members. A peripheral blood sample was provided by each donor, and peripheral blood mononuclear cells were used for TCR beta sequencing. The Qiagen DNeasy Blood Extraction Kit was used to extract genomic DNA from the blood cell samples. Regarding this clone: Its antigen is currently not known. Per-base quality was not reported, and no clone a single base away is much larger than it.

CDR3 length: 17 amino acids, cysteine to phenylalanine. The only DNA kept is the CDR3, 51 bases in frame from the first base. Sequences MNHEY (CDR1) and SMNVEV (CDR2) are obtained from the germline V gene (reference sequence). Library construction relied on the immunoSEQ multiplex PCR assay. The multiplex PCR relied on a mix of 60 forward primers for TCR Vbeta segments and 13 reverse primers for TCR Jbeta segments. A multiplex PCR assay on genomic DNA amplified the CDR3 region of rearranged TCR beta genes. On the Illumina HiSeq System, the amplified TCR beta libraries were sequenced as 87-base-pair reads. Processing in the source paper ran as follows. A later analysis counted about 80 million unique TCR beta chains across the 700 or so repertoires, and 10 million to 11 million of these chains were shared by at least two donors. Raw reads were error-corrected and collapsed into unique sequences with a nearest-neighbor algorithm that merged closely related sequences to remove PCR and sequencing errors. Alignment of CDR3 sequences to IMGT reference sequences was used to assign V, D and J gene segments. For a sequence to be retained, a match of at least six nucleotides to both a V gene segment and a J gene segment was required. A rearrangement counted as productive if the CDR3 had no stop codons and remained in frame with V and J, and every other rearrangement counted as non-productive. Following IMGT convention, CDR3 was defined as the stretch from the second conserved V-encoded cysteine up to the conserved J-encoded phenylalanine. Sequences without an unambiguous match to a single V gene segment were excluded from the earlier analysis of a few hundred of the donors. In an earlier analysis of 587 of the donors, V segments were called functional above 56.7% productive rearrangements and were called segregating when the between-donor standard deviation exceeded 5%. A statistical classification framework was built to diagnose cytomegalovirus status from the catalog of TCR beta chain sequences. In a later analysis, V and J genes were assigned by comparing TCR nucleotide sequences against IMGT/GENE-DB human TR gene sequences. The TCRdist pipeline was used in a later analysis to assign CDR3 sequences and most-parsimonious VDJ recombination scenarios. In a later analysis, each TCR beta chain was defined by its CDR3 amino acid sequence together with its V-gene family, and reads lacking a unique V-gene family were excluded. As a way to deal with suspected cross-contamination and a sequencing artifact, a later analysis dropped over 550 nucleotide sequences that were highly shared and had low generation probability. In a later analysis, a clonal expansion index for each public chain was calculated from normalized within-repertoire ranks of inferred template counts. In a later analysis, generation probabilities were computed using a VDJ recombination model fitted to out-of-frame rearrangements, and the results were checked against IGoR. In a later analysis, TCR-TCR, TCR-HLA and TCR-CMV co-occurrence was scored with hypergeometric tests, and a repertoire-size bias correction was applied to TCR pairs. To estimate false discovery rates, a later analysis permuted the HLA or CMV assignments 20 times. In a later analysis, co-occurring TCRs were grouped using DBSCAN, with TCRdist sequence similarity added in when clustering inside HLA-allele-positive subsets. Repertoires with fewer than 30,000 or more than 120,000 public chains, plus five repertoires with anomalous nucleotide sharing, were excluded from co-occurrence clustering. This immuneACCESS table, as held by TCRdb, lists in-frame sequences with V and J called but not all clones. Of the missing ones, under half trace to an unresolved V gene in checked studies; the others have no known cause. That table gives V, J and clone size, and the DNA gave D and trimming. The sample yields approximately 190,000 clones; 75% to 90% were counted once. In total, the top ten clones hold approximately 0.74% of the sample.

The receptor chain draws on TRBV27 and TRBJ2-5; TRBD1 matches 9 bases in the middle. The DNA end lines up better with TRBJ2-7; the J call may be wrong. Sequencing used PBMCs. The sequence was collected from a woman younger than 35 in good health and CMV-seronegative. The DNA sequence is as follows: TGTGCCAGCAGTTTAGCCAGGACAGGGGACGCCTCCTACGAGCAGTACTTC. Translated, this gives CASSLARTGDASYEQYF.